These 24 T cell receptor beta chains were sequenced from one sample in a study of control samples from healthy donors and cancer patients. Method: immunoSEQ multiplex PCR; TCRdb's copy keeps in-frame clones and lacks some. The sample contains 200,000 or so clones, 91% of which appear only once. The sequenced sample was blood. The origin of the receptors is a man between 25 and 39 years old in good health.

This clone was observed a handful of times. CDR3 sequence (DNA): TGTGCCAGCAGTGCAACACAGGGGGCGGCCTATGGCTACACCTTC. Translated, it gives CASSATQGAAYGYTF. The V gene is TRBV2, the J gene TRBJ1-2; 9 bases match TRBD1. The CDR3 consists of 15 residues. CDR1 is SNHLY, CDR2 FYNNEI, per germline. J lost 4 bases, V lost 4 bases, and 7 bases had no gene match.

V usage is TRBV27 and J usage is TRBJ1-5; D is undetermined. The germline V gene encodes CDR1 MNHEY and CDR2 SMNVEV (reference sequence). With 2 bases removed from V and 2 bases from J, the gap between germline ends came to 7 bases. The CDR3 loop spans 14 amino acids. The CDR3 sequence is CASSLNHRNQPQHF. In nucleotides, the CDR3 is TGTGCCAGCAGTTTAAATCACCGCAATCAGCCCCAGCATTTT.

The chain uses TRBV5-1 and TRBJ1-4; TRBD1 might be the D (5 bases). V was shortened by 1 base and J by 10 bases, with 14 bases between the two germline ends. The V gene's germline CDR1 is SGHRS and CDR2 YFSETQ. The CDR3 is 14 residues long. DNA for the CDR3: TGCGCCAGCAGCTTGTTGTTGACAGATGGAAAACTGTTTTTT. Protein sequence: CASSLLLTDGKLFF.

The chain is built from TRBV9 and TRBJ2-2; a weak D match, TRBD2 (5 bases). Germline CDR1 is SGDLS and CDR2 is YYNGEE. V gave up 0 bases and J gave up 5 bases, with 14 bases separating them. There are 16 residues in the CDR3. The CDR3 DNA is TGTGCCAGCAGCGTAGGATTGGGGAGAGGGACCGGGGAGCTGTTTTTT. This gives the protein CASSVGLGRGTGELFF.

The chain has TRBV27 and TRBJ1-2; D might be TRBD1 (6 bases). CDR3 length: 14 amino acids. From germline, CDR1 is MNHEY and CDR2 SMNVEV (reference sequence). V shed 2 bases and J shed 7 bases, with 14 bases lying between them. CDR3 coding DNA: TGTGCCAGCAGTTTAAAGGGGGGGGCGGGTGGCTACACCTTC. Its protein is CASSLKGGAGGYTF.

The chain carries TRBV30 and TRBJ1-6; D uncertain. V was cut by 2 bases and J by 0 bases, with 17 bases left in between. This CDR3 is 18 amino acids long. Looked up from germline, CDR1 is GTSNPN and CDR2 is SVGIG (reference sequence). CDR3 loop: CAWSRDRTESSYNSPLHF. CDR3 DNA sequence: TGTGCCTGGAGTCGAGATCGGACGGAGAGCTCCTATAATTCACCCCTCCACTTT.

This sequence joins TRBV20-1 and TRBJ2-1, with D hard to call. Germline CDR1 is DFQATT and CDR2 is SNEGSKA (reference sequence). This CDR3 is built from 16 residues. V was trimmed by 3 bases and J by 4 bases, leaving 19 bases between them. The CDR3 DNA reads as TGCAGTGCTAGTTGGGAAGGCGCGGCGATGTACAATGAGCAGTTCTTC. Its translation: CSASWEGAAMYNEQFF.

The chain links TRBV30 to TRBJ2-7; 10 nucleotides agree with TRBD1. The CDR3 extends over 16 amino acids. The germline V gene has CDR1 GTSNPN and CDR2 SVGIG (reference sequence). V dropped 4 bases and J dropped 0; count of bases not matched to a gene: 9. The CDR3 coding sequence is TGTGCCTGGACTTACGGGGACAGGGGATACTCCTACGAGCAGTACTTC. Translated: CAWTYGDRGYSYEQYF.

This sequence joins TRBV5-6 and TRBJ1-3; possibly TRBD1 for D (5 bases). This CDR3 is built from 14 residues. From germline, CDR1 is SGHDT and CDR2 YYEEEE. The V gene lost 0 bases and the J gene lost 4 bases, with 8 bases spanning the gap. The CDR3 is CASSLVGVGNTIYF. As DNA, the CDR3 is TGTGCCAGCAGCTTGGTAGGGGTCGGAAACACCATATATTTT.

The chain joins TRBV18 to TRBJ1-1, with 8 bases matching TRBD1. V gave up 3 bases and J gave up 3 bases; unmatched junction bases: 3. The germline V gene has CDR1 KGHSH and CDR2 LQKENI. This CDR3 is built from 14 residues. The CDR3 spells CASSPPDRDTEAFF. The DNA for the CDR3 is TGTGCCAGCTCACCGCCGGACAGGGACACTGAAGCTTTCTTT.

The chain employs TRBV3-1 (or the pseudogene TRBV3-2) and TRBJ1-6, with 8 bases that match TRBD1. Per germline, CDR1 LGHDT and CDR2 YNNKEL (reference sequence). This CDR3 is 15 amino acids long. V was clipped by 1 base and J by 9 bases; unmatched bases: 5. CDR3 nucleotides: TGTGCCAGCAGCCAAGTGTACAGGGGGAGTTCACCCCTCCACTTT. This encodes CASSQVYRGSSPLHF.

The chain links TRBV14 to TRBJ1-1; TRBD1 matches 7 bases. CDR1 SGHDN and CDR2 FVKESK come from the germline V gene. The CDR3 consists of 13 residues. The V segment lost 3 bases and the J segment 8 bases; nucleotides outside the gene matches: 6. DNA of the CDR3: TGTGCCAGCAGCCAGCAGACAGGGTTGGAAGCTTTCTTT. This sequence encodes CASSQQTGLEAFF.

This clone was seen once. The chain employs TRBV27 and TRBJ2-7, with TRBD2 as a possible D gene (6 bases). The CDR3 spans 14 residues. The germline gives CDR1 MNHEY, CDR2 SMNVEV (reference sequence). Deletions cut 5 bases from V and 4 bases from J, with 15 bases between. The CDR3 nucleotides are TGTGCCAGCAGTACGCGGGGACTCTTTTACGAGCAGTACTTC. Its protein product is CASSTRGLFYEQYF.

The chain has TRBV5-6 and TRBJ2-7; maybe TRBD1 (6 bases). The CDR3 is made up of 14 amino acids. Germline V lookup: CDR1 SGHDT, CDR2 YYEEEE. Trimming cost V 0 bases and J 4 bases, with 11 bases left between them. CDR3 amino acids: CASSLGTVAYEQYF. The CDR3 DNA is TGTGCCAGCAGCTTGGGGACAGTAGCATACGAGCAGTACTTC. Full variable domain (rest looked up from reference TRBV5-6 and TRBJ2-7): DAGVTQSPTHLIKTRGQQVTLRCSPKSGHDTVSWYQQALGQGPQFIFQYYEEEERQRGNFPDRFSGHQFPNYSSELNVNALLLGDSALYLCASSLGTVAYEQYFGPGTRLTVT.

J is TRBJ2-1 and V is TRBV5-6; D remains ambiguous. CDR3 length equals 13 residues. V lost 2 bases and J lost 8, with 11 bases in between. The germline gives CDR1 SGHDT, CDR2 YYEEEE. CDR3 in amino acids: CASSFGRRDEQFF. The CDR3 DNA reads as TGTGCCAGCAGCTTTGGCAGGAGAGATGAGCAGTTCTTC.

The V gene is TRBV27, the J gene TRBJ1-2; TRBD1 matches at 8 bases. The CDR3 totals 13 residues. Germline CDR1 is MNHEY and CDR2 is SMNVEV (reference sequence). J lost 8 bases, V lost 5 bases, and 7 bases had no gene match. The DNA of the CDR3 is TGTGCCAGCAGTATCCAAGGACAGGGAGGCTACACCTTC. Amino acids: CASSIQGQGGYTF.

This sequence joins TRBV11-2 and TRBJ2-2, with a possible D match to TRBD1 (5 bases). Germline V gene sequence: CDR1 SGHAT, CDR2 FQNNGV. CDR3 length: 18 residues. Trimming left V 6 bases short and J 1 base short, with 21 bases between. The CDR3 region is CASSQGPPGYQNTGELFF. The CDR3 DNA is TGTGCCAGCAGTCAAGGGCCCCCAGGGTACCAGAACACCGGGGAGCTGTTTTTT.

This clone was recorded only once. The V call is TRBV29-1, the J call TRBJ2-3; maybe TRBD2 (6 bases). CDR1 SQVTM and CDR2 ANQGSEA come from the germline V gene. The CDR3 is 15 residues long. Trimming left V 7 bases short and J 0 bases short, with 17 bases between. The CDR3 DNA follows: TGCAGCGCCGGGGGTCGCGCATCAAGCACAGATACGCAGTATTTT. Translated, it gives CSAGGRASSTDTQYF.

CDR3 amino acids: CASSRASGGIYNEQFF. CDR3 DNA sequence: TGCGCCAGCAGCCGGGCTAGCGGGGGGATCTACAATGAGCAGTTCTTC. The chain carries TRBV5-1 and TRBJ2-1, with 11 positions matching TRBD2. CDR3 length equals 16 residues. Looked up from germline, CDR1 is SGHRS and CDR2 is YFSETQ. V shed 4 bases, J shed 3 bases, and the junction held 6 bases outside the gene matches.

V is TRBV5-1 and J is TRBJ2-6, with a tentative D call TRBD2 (6 bases). CDR1 SGHRS and CDR2 YFSETQ come from the germline V gene. V was trimmed by 4 bases and J by 2 bases, leaving 10 bases between them. There are 15 residues in the CDR3. The CDR3 spells CASSIGEAGANVLTF. In nucleotides, the CDR3 is TGCGCCAGCAGCATCGGGGAGGCTGGGGCCAACGTCCTGACTTTC.

This clone was seen just once. The CDR3 protein is CASSIQGYGHTEAFF. DNA of the CDR3: TGTGCCAGTAGTATACAGGGATATGGGCACACTGAAGCTTTCTTT. The rearrangement joins TRBV19 to TRBJ1-1, with a tentative D call TRBD1 (5 bases). This CDR3 is built from 15 residues. Deletions cut 2 bases from V and 3 bases from J, with 13 bases between. Per the germline V gene, CDR1 is LNHDA and CDR2 is SQIVND (reference sequence).

The chain uses TRBV3-1 (or the pseudogene TRBV3-2) and TRBJ2-7; TRBD1 is a possible D gene (6 bases). V shed 5 bases and J shed 3 bases, with 11 bases lying between them. Per the germline V gene, CDR1 is LGHDT and CDR2 is YNNKEL (reference sequence). The CDR3 consists of 13 residues. Here the CDR3 reads CASSKPGVYEQYF. In nucleotides, the CDR3 is TGTGCCAGCAGCAAACCAGGGGTCTACGAGCAGTACTTC.

The chain couples TRBV24-1 to TRBJ2-2; tentatively, D is TRBD1 or TRBD2 (6 bases each). The length of the CDR3 is 14 residues. Trimming removed 12 bases from V and 4 bases from J, with 17 bases in between. CDR1 and CDR2 from the germline V gene are KGHDR and SFDVKD. The CDR3 DNA is TGTGCCGCCTCTCGGGGGCCGGCCACCGGGGAGCTGTTTTTT. This gives the protein CAASRGPATGELFF.

With regard to this clone: One end of the junction is discordant with germline, which a read error may explain. The rearrangement uses TRBV6-6 and TRBJ2-2; possibly TRBD2 for D (7 bases). There are 14 residues in the CDR3. The germline gives CDR1 MNHNY, CDR2 SVGAGI (reference sequence). The DNA for the CDR3 is TGTGCCAGCCTGAAAGGGGGGGGCACCCGGGAGCTGTTTTTT. As protein: CASLKGGGTRELFF.